These 13 T cell receptor beta chains were all obtained from the same sample, sequenced in a study of shared clonotypes between healthy human individuals. Generated by immunoSEQ multiplex PCR, the TCRdb table keeps only in-frame clones and is missing some. Of over a million clones in the sample, approximately 98% were seen once. The material sequenced was naive CD4+ T cells sorted from blood. Subset reported: CD45RA+ positively selected. The receptors here all came from a man aged 30 to 45 in good health.

This sequence joins TRBV2 and TRBJ2-7; possibly TRBD2 for D (5 bases). Trimming pared 4 bases from V and 4 bases from J, leaving 11 bases between. CDR1 and CDR2 from the germline V gene are SNHLY and FYNNEI. The CDR3 extends over 13 amino acids. CDR3 nucleotides: TGTGCCAGCAGTGCTGTTAGAGGGTACGAGCAGTACTTC. It translates to CASSAVRGYEQYF.

In regard to this clone: A junction boundary mismatches the germline segment, possibly from a read error. The V gene is TRBV5-1, the J gene TRBJ2-2, with 7 positions matching TRBD1. This CDR3 has 16 residues. The V gene's germline CDR1 is SGHRS and CDR2 YFSETQ. CDR3 nucleotide sequence: TGCGCCAGCAGCCCCCTGACAGGGATGAACCCCGGGGAGCTGTTTTTT. Translating it yields CASSPLTGMNPGELFF.

V is TRBV6-1 and J is TRBJ2-1; 11 nucleotides line up with TRBD2. This CDR3 spans 17 amino acids. The V and J ends lost 3 bases and 7 bases, in that order; junction bases with no gene match: 11. Germline V gives CDR1 MNHNS, CDR2 SASEGT. CDR3 sequence (DNA): TGTGCCAGCAGTGACACGGGACTAGCGGACACAAGGAATGAGCAGTTCTTC. Protein sequence: CASSDTGLADTRNEQFF.

This chain uses TRBV2 with TRBJ2-1; the match to TRBD2 covers 11 bases. V was pared by 7 bases and J by 4 bases, with 3 bases of the junction left unmatched. CDR1 is SNHLY and CDR2 is FYNNEI in the germline V gene. This CDR3 is 14 amino acids long. The CDR3 DNA reads TGTGCCAGCAAGGGACTAGCGGAATACAATGAGCAGTTCTTC. Encoded protein: CASKGLAEYNEQFF.

Comments on this clone: Other nucleotide sequences in the sample specify the same CDR3. This chain joins TRBV7-2 and TRBJ1-2; no definite D call. CDR1 is SGHTA and CDR2 is FQGNSA in the germline V gene. V gave up 5 bases and J gave up 5 bases, with 9 bases separating them. There are 12 residues in the CDR3. The CDR3 here is CASSPNSYGYTF. The CDR3, as DNA: TGTGCCAGCAGCCCGAACAGTTATGGCTACACCTTC.

Here the CDR3 DNA reads TGTGCCAGCAGACCGTGGACACTCAACGCCTACGAGCAGTACTTC. It codes for CASRPWTLNAYEQYF. The chain has TRBV27 and TRBJ2-7; the D gene is possibly TRBD1 (5 bases). The CDR3 length is 15 residues. Germline assignment: CDR1 MNHEY and CDR2 SMNVEV (reference sequence). Trimming stripped 6 bases from V and 2 bases from J, with 17 bases between.

A note on this clone: Other DNA sequences in this sample translate to the same CDR3. This chain joins TRBV28 and TRBJ1-2, with 7 nucleotides matching TRBD1. Trimming cost V 5 bases and J 7 bases; bases outside gene matches: 7. The germline V gene encodes CDR1 MDHEN and CDR2 SYDVKM. CDR3 length equals 13 residues. Here the CDR3 reads CASSPQGVGGYTF. The DNA of the CDR3 is TGTGCCAGCAGTCCCCAGGGGGTGGGTGGCTACACCTTC.

The chain links TRBV7-2 to TRBJ2-1; 8 nucleotides align to TRBD2. The CDR3 is made up of 15 amino acids. With 6 bases clipped from V and 4 bases from J, the junction kept 8 bases outside the gene matches. Germline lookup yields CDR1 SGHTA and CDR2 FQGNSA. This chain's CDR3 is CASSVTSAMYNEQFF. For the CDR3, the DNA is TGTGCCAGCAGTGTGACTAGCGCAATGTACAATGAGCAGTTCTTC.

The gene calls are TRBV7-8 and TRBJ2-3, with 9 positions matching TRBD2. CDR3 length equals 18 residues. Germline-derived CDR1 and CDR2 are SGHVS and FQNEAQ. Trimming removed 3 bases from V and 0 bases from J; junction bases left unmatched: 10. CDR3 region: CASSLILAGRSSTDTQYF. The CDR3 DNA reads as TGTGCCAGCAGCTTGATACTAGCGGGTCGTTCTAGCACAGATACGCAGTATTTT.

This chain links TRBV6-4 with TRBJ1-1; no clear D gene. V lost 2 bases and J 2 bases, leaving 12 bases between the germline ends. CDR3 length equals 15 residues. CDR1 is MRHNA, CDR2 SNTAGT, per germline. The CDR3 spells CASSDNGVLNTEAFF. The CDR3 DNA follows: TGTGCCAGCAGTGACAATGGGGTCCTCAACACTGAAGCTTTCTTT.

This chain connects TRBV5-1 to TRBJ2-2; 9 bases agree with TRBD1. This CDR3 has 15 amino acids. Germline V gene sequence: CDR1 SGHRS, CDR2 YFSETQ. With 4 bases clipped from V and 2 bases from J, the junction kept 3 bases outside the gene matches. CDR3 sequence reads: CASSGTGFNTGELFF. The CDR3 nucleotides read TGCGCCAGCAGCGGGACAGGGTTTAACACCGGGGAGCTGTTTTTT.

This sequence joins TRBV28 and TRBJ2-2; 7 nucleotides agree with TRBD2. The CDR3 runs 14 residues. The germline V gene encodes CDR1 MDHEN and CDR2 SYDVKM. With V trimmed by 10 bases and J by 4 bases, 9 bases remained unmatched. In nucleotides, the CDR3 is TGTGCCACACTAGCGCCCCCGGGCACCGGGGAGCTGTTTTTT. Translation gives CATLAPPGTGELFF.

Regarding this clone: Other DNA sequences of this sample code for an identical CDR3. The chain combines TRBV19 with TRBJ1-2; no clear D gene. V was trimmed by 5 bases and J by 5 bases, leaving 3 bases between them. The V gene's germline CDR1 is LNHDA and CDR2 SQIVND (reference sequence). There are 10 residues in the CDR3. In nucleotides, the CDR3 is TGTGCCAGTAGTGGATATGGCTACACCTTC. Translated: CASSGYGYTF.